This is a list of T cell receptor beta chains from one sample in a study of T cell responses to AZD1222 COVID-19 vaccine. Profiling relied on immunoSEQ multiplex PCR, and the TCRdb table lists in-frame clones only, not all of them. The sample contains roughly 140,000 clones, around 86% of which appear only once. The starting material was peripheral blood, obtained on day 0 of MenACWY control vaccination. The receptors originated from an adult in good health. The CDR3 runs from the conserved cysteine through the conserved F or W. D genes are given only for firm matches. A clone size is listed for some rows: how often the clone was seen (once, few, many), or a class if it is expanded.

DNA: TGTGCCAGCAGCTTAGGGACAGGGGCTGGAACAGATACGCAGTATTTT
CDR3: CASSLGTGAGTDTQYF
V: TRBV7-9
D: TRBD1
size: few
J: TRBJ2-3

DNA: TGTGCCAGCAGCTTCCGACAGGGTAGCCAGCCCCAGCATTTT
CDR3: CASSFRQGSQPQHF
V: TRBV5-5
D: TRBD1
size: .
J: TRBJ1-5

DNA: TGTGCCAGCTCACCCCCGGGACCCTCTGGAAACACCATATATTTT
CDR3: CASSPPGPSGNTIYF
V: TRBV18
D: .
size: .
J: TRBJ1-3

DNA: TGTGCCAGCAGCTTGGTGGTCGGCTCTGGAAACACCATATATTTT
CDR3: CASSLVVGSGNTIYF
V: TRBV5-6
D: .
size: .
J: TRBJ1-3

DNA: TGTGCCAGCAGCCCACAGATGAACACTGAAGCTTTCTTT
CDR3: CASSPQMNTEAFF
V: TRBV7-9
D: .
size: .
J: TRBJ1-1

DNA: TGTGCCAGCAGCTTGGGCACAGAGGGAAAACTGTTTTTT
CDR3: CASSLGTEGKLFF
V: TRBV5-4
D: .
size: .
J: TRBJ1-4

DNA: TGTGCTAGTGGTTTGTTCAATGAGCAGTTCTTC
CDR3: CASGLFNEQFF
V: TRBV12-5
D: .
size: few
J: TRBJ2-1

DNA: TGTGCCAGCGACGGGACGGGTGAAAAACTGTTTTTT
CDR3: CASDGTGEKLFF
V: TRBV2
D: .
size: .
J: TRBJ1-4

DNA: TGTGCCAGCAGCTTAACGTCGGGCACGGGCACCGGGGAGCTGTTTTTT
CDR3: CASSLTSGTGTGELFF
V: TRBV7-3
D: .
size: .
J: TRBJ2-2

DNA: TGTGCCAGTAGTTTTTGGACAGGGGCCTCTATGAACACTGAAGCTTTCTTT
CDR3: CASSFWTGASMNTEAFF
V: TRBV19
D: TRBD1
size: .
J: TRBJ1-1

DNA: TGTGCCAGCAGCTTAGGGGACAGCAACTATGGCTACACCTTC
CDR3: CASSLGDSNYGYTF
V: TRBV7-9
D: TRBD1
size: .
J: TRBJ1-2

DNA: TGTGCCAGCAGCTTAGATTGGTTGGGAACCGGGGCCGGGACCTTTGGCTACACCTTC
CDR3: CASSLDWLGTGAGTFGYTF
V: TRBV7-9
D: .
size: .
J: TRBJ1-2

DNA: TGTGCCAGCAGCGTTATACAGGGTGCGGCTTTCTTT
CDR3: CASSVIQGAAFF
V: TRBV7-9
D: .
size: once
J: TRBJ1-1

DNA: TGTGCCAGCAGCCCCGTCCCCGGGACTAATGAAAAACTGTTTTTT
CDR3: CASSPVPGTNEKLFF
V: TRBV3-1/TRBV3-2
D: .
size: .
J: TRBJ1-4

DNA: TGTGCCATCACTGACAGGTACGTCTATGGCTACACCTTC
CDR3: CAITDRYVYGYTF
V: TRBV10-3
D: .
size: few
J: TRBJ1-2

DNA: TGTGCCAGCAGCGGACAGACTAGCACAGATACGCAGTATTTT
CDR3: CASSGQTSTDTQYF
V: TRBV9
D: .
size: .
J: TRBJ2-3

DNA: TGTGCCAGCAGTGAATTACAGGGGGGACTTTACAATGAGCAGTTCTTC
CDR3: CASSELQGGLYNEQFF
V: TRBV2
D: TRBD1
size: .
J: TRBJ2-1

DNA: TGTGCCATCAGTGAGGACAGGGGGACCACAGATACGCAGTATTTT
CDR3: CAISEDRGTTDTQYF
V: TRBV10-3
D: TRBD1
size: .
J: TRBJ2-3

DNA: TGTGCCAGTAGTATCCTTGGGGGTGACACTGAAGCTTTCTTT
CDR3: CASSILGGDTEAFF
V: TRBV19
D: .
size: .
J: TRBJ1-1

DNA: TGTGCCAGCAGCGCGGGTGCCAGGGATTCACCCCTCCACTTT
CDR3: CASSAGARDSPLHF
V: TRBV2
D: .
size: .
J: TRBJ1-6

DNA: TGTGCCACCAGCGGAGGACTAGCTCTCACAGATACGCAGTATTTT
CDR3: CATSGGLALTDTQYF
V: TRBV15
D: TRBD2
size: .
J: TRBJ2-3

DNA: TGCGCCAGCAGTGAGGTGGGCGGATCGAGGTCGAATCAGCCCCAGCATTTT
CDR3: CASSEVGGSRSNQPQHF
V: TRBV10-1
D: .
size: .
J: TRBJ1-5

DNA: TGTGCCAGCAGTCAGACCCAGGGTCTCCCCCTCCACTTT
CDR3: CASSQTQGLPLHF
V: TRBV6-5
D: .
size: .
J: TRBJ1-6

DNA: TGTGCCAGCAGCCACGGGGGGTCGAACACTGAAGCTTTCTTT
CDR3: CASSHGGSNTEAFF
V: TRBV3-1/TRBV3-2
D: .
size: .
J: TRBJ1-1

DNA: TGTGCCAGCAGCTTAAAGACAGGGGGCTATTCAGATACGCAGTATTTT
CDR3: CASSLKTGGYSDTQYF
V: TRBV11-2
D: TRBD1
size: .
J: TRBJ2-3

DNA: TGTGCCAGCAGCCAAGACCCACAGGGGACGGAACAGCCCCAGCATTTT
CDR3: CASSQDPQGTEQPQHF
V: TRBV3-1/TRBV3-2
D: TRBD1
size: .
J: TRBJ1-5

DNA: TGTGCCAGCAGCAAAGCATGGCAGGGGAGCCACCCATATAGCAATCAGCCCCAGCATTTT
CDR3: CASSKAWQGSHPYSNQPQHF
V: TRBV21-1
D: .
size: .
J: TRBJ1-5